This TCR beta chain was observed in a study of OX40 agonist ivuxolimab in advanced cancers. Study information: Among those treated, three patients had partial responses, one with hepatocellular carcinoma and two with cutaneous melanoma.

Assay used: immunoSEQ multiplex PCR; TCRdb lists only in-frame clones, some missing. This sample has about 88,000 clones, with approximately 85% found just once. Trimming stripped 4 bases from V and 1 base from J, with 13 bases between. The CDR3 is 15 amino acids. Germline CDR1 reads MGHRA; CDR2 reads YSYEKL. The clonotype comes from an adult with an advanced solid tumor such as melanoma, head and neck, liver or kidney cancer. The chain joins TRBV4-1 to TRBJ1-1; D call uncertain. Sequenced here: CD4+ or CD8+ T cells sorted from blood, sampled in a trial of the OX40 agonist ivuxolimab. CDR3 DNA sequence: TGCGCCAGCAGCCTCCGACTCGCAGGGAACACTGAAGCTTTCTTT. It encodes CASSLRLAGNTEAFF.